This T cell receptor (beta chain) was retrieved from a study of cytomegalovirus exposure and HLA in healthy donors. Germline V gives CDR1 SGHNT, CDR2 YYREEE (reference sequence). CDR3 length: 14 residues. The germline V and J ends were trimmed by 4 bases and 2 bases, with 13 bases remaining between them. A note on this clone: Its antigen is still unknown.

Regarding the study as a whole: Across donors, sequencing depth was assumed by presence/absence analyses to be roughly uniform. A later analysis associated 16,951 TCR beta sequences with HLA alleles at a 0.05 false discovery rate. Accurate prediction of most subjects' HLA-A and HLA-B alleles from TCR beta sequences was reported.

PCR used 60 Vbeta primers and 13 Jbeta primers. Clones were sequenced by immunoSEQ multiplex PCR, and TCRdb holds only the in-frame ones, with some missing. The sample consists of more than 150,000 clones, 60% to 80% of them appearing once. The clonotype comes from a male donor in good health and CMV-seronegative. The gene calls are TRBV5-4 and TRBJ2-7; D possibly corresponds to TRBD1 (6 bases). Specimen: PBMCs. The CDR3 here is CASSLQGSPYEQYF. The DNA for the CDR3 is TGTGCCAGCAGCCTACAGGGTTCGCCCTACGAGCAGTACTTC.